Each of the 19 T cell receptor beta chains below was sequenced from the same sample in a study of tumor and adjacent non-tumor tissue in lung cancer. RNA was extracted from bulk tissue without any cell sorting. TCRbeta libraries were built with three rounds of nested PCR, modified from ARM-PCR. TCRdb reanalysed the multiplex PCR reads using MiXCR and keeps one entry per CDR3 protein. The table records tens of thousands of distinct CDR3 sequences, 50% to 60% of them present only once. The sequenced material came from lung tumor tissue. Receptors were obtained from a middle-aged man with non-small cell lung cancer.

This clonotype occurred many times. The rearrangement links TRBV29-1 to TRBJ2-3; possibly TRBD1 or TRBD2 for D (5 bases each). Germline CDR1 and CDR2: SQVTM and ANQGSEA. The CDR3 sequence is 12 residues long. V was clipped by 6 bases and J by 4 bases, with 11 bases between them. The CDR3, as DNA: TGCAGCGTGGGGGTAGGTCCAGATACGCAGTATTTT. It yields the protein CSVGVGPDTQYF.

This rearrangement joins TRBV28 to TRBJ1-2; TRBD1 matches 7 bases. CDR1 and CDR2 (germline): MDHEN, SYDVKM. Trimming cost V 6 bases and J 8 bases; bases outside gene matches: 12. This CDR3 is 14 amino acids long. The CDR3 nucleotides read TGTGCCAGCAGCAAAGGGGACAGCGGCAAGGGCTACACCTTC. This encodes CASSKGDSGKGYTF.

On this clonotype: Germline is not matched at one junction end, which may reflect a read error. The gene calls are TRBV5-4 and TRBJ2-1; the D gene is possibly TRBD1 (6 bases). The germline V gene encodes CDR1 SGHNT and CDR2 YYREEE (reference sequence). The CDR3 consists of 15 residues. CDR3 sequence reads: CASRLVQGIQNEQFF. As DNA, the CDR3 is TGTGCCAGCAGATTGGTACAGGGTATCCAGAATGAGCAGTTCTTC.

Details on this clonotype: The junction and the germline gene differ at one end; a read error may be behind it. The rearrangement uses TRBV4-2 and TRBJ2-3; possible D gene TRBD2, 5 bases. This CDR3 is built from 16 residues. Germline V gene data show CDR1 as LGHNA and CDR2 as YNFKEQ. In DNA, the CDR3 is TGTGCCAGTAGCCAAGATTTAGCGACAAGGAGAGATACGCAGTATTTT. Translation gives CASSQDLATRRDTQYF.

This clonotype occurred a few times. The CDR3, as DNA: TGCGCCAGCAGCTCCGGGAGCTCCTACGAGCAGTACTTC. This encodes CASSSGSSYEQYF. The genes are TRBV5-1 and TRBJ2-7, with a weak D call TRBD2 (6 bases). V was trimmed by 3 bases and J by 0 bases, leaving 7 bases between them. The CDR3 has 13 residues. CDR1 SGHRS and CDR2 YFSETQ come from the germline V gene. The full variable domain, with the rest looked up from reference TRBV5-1 and TRBJ2-7, is KAGVTQTPRYLIKTRGQQVTLSCSPISGHRSVSWYQQTPGQGLQFLFEYFSETQRNKGNFPGRFSGRQFSNSRSEMNVSTLELGDSALYLCASSSGSSYEQYFGPGTRLTVT.

This clonotype was observed a handful of times. A much larger clone differs from this one at a single base, so this may be a read error. The rearrangement links TRBV6-5 to TRBJ1-6; D is ambiguous. CDR3 length equals 13 residues. Germline CDR1 MNHEY, CDR2 SVGAGI. The CDR3: CANSADLNSPLHF. DNA for the CDR3: TGTGCCAACAGTGCCGATTTAAATTCACCCCTCCACTTT.

A note on this clonotype: With a much larger clone just one base away, this may be a read error. The chain is built from TRBV20-1 and TRBJ2-1; the D gene is possibly TRBD2 (5 bases). Looked up from germline, CDR1 is DFQATT and CDR2 is SNEGSKA (reference sequence). This CDR3 spans 14 amino acids. CDR3 in DNA: TGCAGTGCTAGTCGAGGGAGCTCCAACAATGAGCAGTTCTTC. This codes for CSASRGSSNNEQFF.

In DNA form, the CDR3 reads TGTGCCAGCAGTGAGCCTGGGTGGAATGAGCAGTTCTTC. Its protein is CASSEPGWNEQFF. This chain uses TRBV6-1 with TRBJ2-1; D remains ambiguous. Looked up from germline, CDR1 is MNHNS and CDR2 is SASEGT. V dropped 3 bases and J dropped 7 bases, with 10 bases sitting between them. This CDR3 comprises 13 residues.

In this sample, this clonotype turned up once. The missing conserved phenylalanine or tryptophan at the end of this CDR3 makes a read error likely. The chain uses TRBV28 and TRBJ2-7; D might be TRBD1 (6 bases). V lost 7 bases and J 8 bases, leaving 18 bases between the germline ends. The CDR3 loop spans 13 amino acids. Germline V gene lookup returns CDR1 MDHEN and CDR2 SYDVKM. The CDR3 reads CASTPGTSYKQYY. In DNA, the CDR3 is TGTGCCAGCACCCCCGGGACAAGTTACAAGCAGTACTAC.

In the case of this clonotype: This may come from a read error, since a much larger clone is one base off. This chain joins TRBV30 and TRBJ2-7; D might be TRBD1 (6 bases). Germline CDR1 GTSNPN, CDR2 SVGIG (reference sequence). The CDR3 covers 11 residues. CDR3: CVWGTPWEQYF. CDR3 DNA: TGTGTCTGGGGGACACCGTGGGAGCAGTACTTC.

Of note for this clonotype: A much larger clone sits a single nucleotide away, making a read error possible. This sequence joins TRBV14 and TRBJ2-5, with 7 bases matching TRBD2. Trimming took 0 bases from V and 4 from J; bases not matched to a gene: 11. This CDR3 has 17 residues. Germline CDR1 and CDR2: SGHDN and FVKESK. DNA of the CDR3: TGTGCCAGCAGCCAAGATCGTAGACTAGCAAGGCGAGAGACCCAGTACTTC. This sequence encodes CASSQDRRLARRETQYF. Based on the CDR3 plus reference TRBV14 and TRBJ2-5, the full variable domain is EAGVTQFPSHSVIEKGQTVTLRCDPISGHDNLYWYRRVMGKEIKFLLHFVKESKQDESGMPNNRFLAERTGGTYSTLKVQPAELEDSGVYFCASSQDRRLARRETQYFGPGTRLLVL.

V is TRBV11-2 and J is TRBJ1-1, with D unclear. V was pared by 10 bases and J by 1 base, with 13 bases between. The CDR3 is made up of 13 amino acids. Germline CDR1 SGHAT, CDR2 FQNNGV. CDR3 region: CAKSLEPNTEAFF. The CDR3 DNA reads TGTGCCAAAAGTTTAGAGCCGAACACTGAAGCTTTCTTT.

Concerning this clonotype itself: A much larger clone lies one base from this, so it may be a read error. Here the CDR3 DNA reads TGCGCCATCAGCCAAACTACCCGGGACCCCCGTACGCATGGCTACACCTTC. Protein: CAISQTTRDPRTHGYTF. The genes are TRBV4-1 and TRBJ1-2; TRBD1 is a possible D gene (5 bases). This CDR3 is 17 amino acids long. Germline assignment: CDR1 MGHRA and CDR2 YSYEKL.

Note on this clonotype: Its ends do not fully match the called genes, so a read error is possible. J is TRBJ2-7 and V is TRBV10-3; D is tentatively TRBD1 or TRBD2 (5 bases each). This CDR3 has 13 residues. Per germline, CDR1 ENHRY and CDR2 SYGVKD. The CDR3, as DNA: TGTGCCACCAGTGAGGGACGTGCAAACGAGCAGTACTTC. Translated: CATSEGRANEQYF.

A few counts support this clonotype. This may come from a read error, since a much larger clone is one base off. V gene TRBV14 combines with J gene TRBJ2-3, with D unresolved. The CDR3 extends over 12 amino acids. CDR1 is SGHDN and CDR2 is FVKESK in the germline V gene. The chain's CDR3 is CANSQVWDTQYF. In DNA, the CDR3 is TGTGCCAACAGCCAAGTCTGGGATACGCAGTATTTT.

There are a few counts of this clonotype. With a far larger clone one base away, a read error is the likely cause. The CDR3 here is CASSLTQSYEQYF. The CDR3 DNA sequence: TGCGCCAGCAGCTTGACTCAGAGCTACGAGCAGTACTTC. J is TRBJ2-7 and V is TRBV5-1, with unresolved D. The CDR3 consists of 13 residues. V was clipped by 1 base and J by 3 bases, with 8 bases between them. Germline CDR1 SGHRS, CDR2 YFSETQ.

This clonotype was picked up a small number of times. Being one base from a much bigger clone, this may be a read error. The gene calls are TRBV12-3 or TRBV12-4 and TRBJ2-1; tentative D call: TRBD1 (5 bases). The CDR3 consists of 15 residues. The V gene lost 0 bases and the J gene lost 4 bases, with 10 bases spanning the gap. CDR3 amino acids: CASSLAQGVYNEQFF. CDR3 coding DNA: TGTGCCAGCAGTTTAGCGCAGGGTGTGTACAATGAGCAGTTCTTC.

This clonotype was picked up many times. This rearrangement joins TRBV29-1 to TRBJ2-7; TRBD1 agrees at 7 bases. The CDR3 extends over 11 amino acids. Germline V gene lookup returns CDR1 SQVTM and CDR2 ANQGSEA. Trimming at V came to 6 bases and at J to 3 bases, leaving 2 bases not matched to a gene. The CDR3 sequence: CSVGDSYEQYF. The CDR3 nucleotides are TGCAGCGTCGGGGACAGCTACGAGCAGTACTTC.

In regard to this clonotype: Possible read error: a much larger clone is one base away. The chain carries TRBV5-4 and TRBJ1-2, with D uncertain. Per the germline V gene, CDR1 is SGHNT and CDR2 is YYREEE (reference sequence). This CDR3 contains 13 residues. This chain's CDR3 is CASSLVGSYGYIF. The DNA for the CDR3 is TGTGCCAGCAGCTTGGTTGGGAGCTATGGCTACATCTTC.